The subject of this entry is one T cell receptor (beta chain). V was shortened by 6 bases and J by 1 base, with 8 bases between the two germline ends. The CDR3 has 13 amino acids. CDR1 MDHEN and CDR2 SYDVKM come from the germline V gene. Only in-frame clones appear in the TCRdb table, and some are missing; sequencing was by immunoSEQ multiplex PCR. The sample consists of roughly 80,000 clones, about 92% of them appearing once. The data are from a study of T cell responses to AZD1222 COVID-19 vaccine. Sequenced here: peripheral blood, sampled on day 0 of AZD1222 vaccination. The sequence came from an adult in good health. The chain uses TRBV28 and TRBJ2-3, with D possibly matching TRBD2 (5 bases). CDR3 bases: TGTGCCAGCAGGGATAGCGGCACAGATACGCAGTATTTT. This codes for CASRDSGTDTQYF.